The rows below give T cell receptor beta chains drawn from one sample of a study of early T cells in non-severe SARS-CoV-2 infection. One entry per CDR3 protein results from TCRdb running MiXCR on the 5' RACE reads. In the table there are some 57,000 distinct CDR3 sequences, roughly 5.9% of which are singletons. The sample comprised whole blood. The receptors shown here come from an adult who was a healthcare worker with PCR-confirmed SARS-CoV-2 infection or an uninfected control (not recorded which). CDR3s include the opening cysteine and the closing phenylalanine or tryptophan. Fields, in order: CDR3 protein, CDR3 DNA, J gene, V gene, clone size, D gene. The D gene is left open where the match is weak. Not all rows give a size; the values are once, few, many and, for expanded clones, a class.

CSAPGQRETQYF	TGCAGTGCCCCGGGACAGAGAGAGACCCAGTACTTC	TRBJ2-5	TRBV20-1	many	TRBD1
CSARDAGGPRDTQYF	TGCAGTGCTAGAGATGCGGGAGGGCCGAGAGATACGCAGTATTTT	TRBJ2-3	TRBV20-1	many	TRBD2
CSFTGVNTEAFF	TGCAGCTTTACCGGCGTGAACACTGAAGCTTTCTTT	TRBJ1-1	TRBV29-1	few	-
CSASHHTPSGITF	TGCAGTGCCTCGCACCACACCCCGTCCGGAATCACCTTT	TRBJ1-1	TRBV20-1	-	-
CASRWKGRGNEQFF	TGTGCCAGCAGATGGAAGGGACGGGGGAATGAGCAGTTCTTC	TRBJ2-1	TRBV5-8	many	-
CASSLELWAYEQYF	TGTGCCAGCAGCTTGGAACTGTGGGCCTACGAGCAGTACTTC	TRBJ2-7	TRBV5-5	many	-
CATSDPRAEITDTQYF	TGTGCCACCAGTGATCCTCGAGCAGAGATCACAGATACGCAGTATTTT	TRBJ2-3	TRBV24-1	many	-
CASSPQGRETQYF	TGTGCCAGCTCACCACAAGGGCGGGAGACCCAGTACTTC	TRBJ2-5	TRBV18	many	-
CAWSPQRGARISPLHF	TGTGCCTGGAGCCCCCAACGCGGGGCGCGGATTTCACCCCTCCACTTT	TRBJ1-6	TRBV30	many	-
CASSLDRRNEQFF	TGTGCCAGCAGCTTAGACCGGAGGAATGAGCAGTTCTTC	TRBJ2-1	TRBV11-3	many	-
CSAKDRVETEAFF	TGCAGTGCTAAGGACAGGGTCGAGACTGAAGCTTTCTTT	TRBJ1-1	TRBV20-1	many	TRBD1
CASFSGDGPDTQYF	TGTGCCAGCTTCTCAGGGGATGGTCCAGATACGCAGTATTTT	TRBJ2-3	TRBV2	-	-
CASSPLIKTNEKLFF	TGTGCCAGCAGCCCGCTGATTAAAACTAATGAAAAACTGTTTTTT	TRBJ1-4	TRBV5-5	few	-
CASSPGQGGAYGYTF	TGTGCCAGCAGCCCCGGACAGGGGGGGGCCTATGGCTACACCTTC	TRBJ1-2	TRBV5-4	few	TRBD1
CASSRTGDYEADTQYF	TGTGCCAGCAGTCGGACAGGGGACTATGAGGCAGATACGCAGTATTTT	TRBJ2-3	TRBV6-5	many	TRBD1
CASSPGTVETQYF	TGTGCCAGCAGCCCCGGGACAGTGGAGACCCAGTACTTC	TRBJ2-5	TRBV7-3	many	TRBD1
CSVASGGYNEQFF	TGCAGCGTTGCTAGCGGAGGATACAATGAGCAGTTCTTC	TRBJ2-1	TRBV29-1	-	TRBD2
CASRLAGGTGELFF	TGTGCCAGTAGACTAGCGGGAGGCACCGGGGAGCTGTTTTTT	TRBJ2-2	TRBV19	many	TRBD2
CASSGPGTGSSYEQYF	TGTGCCAGCAGTGGACCGGGGACGGGTAGCTCCTACGAGCAGTACTTC	TRBJ2-7	TRBV28	few	-
CATSRVGRQGLGYTF	TGTGCCACCAGCAGAGTGGGCCGCCAGGGGTTAGGCTACACCTTC	TRBJ1-2	TRBV15	many	-
CASRLTGGKGETQYF	TGTGCCAGCAGGCTTACAGGGGGCAAAGGAGAGACCCAGTACTTC	TRBJ2-5	TRBV4-2	many	TRBD1
CASSLKRDQETQYF	TGTGCCAGCAGCCTCAAGCGAGACCAAGAGACCCAGTACTTC	TRBJ2-5	TRBV3-1	few	-
CASSFTFYNEQFF	TGTGCCAGCAGTTTCACCTTCTACAATGAGCAGTTCTTC	TRBJ2-1	TRBV7-2	many	-
CATKGLSSYNSPLHF	TGTGCCACCAAAGGTTTGAGCTCCTATAATTCACCCCTCCACTTT	TRBJ1-6	TRBV6-6	many	-
CASTPRDIFGRISGYTF	TGTGCCAGCACACCGAGGGACATATTTGGACGAATAAGTGGCTACACCTTC	TRBJ1-2	TRBV6-5	-	-
CSALHKAYGYTF	TGCAGCGCGCTGCACAAGGCCTATGGCTACACCTTC	TRBJ1-2	TRBV29-1	many	-
CASSLTNPTNTGELFF	TGTGCCAGCAGCTTAACGAACCCCACGAACACCGGGGAGCTGTTTTTT	TRBJ2-2	TRBV7-3	many	-
CASSLDGVGYTF	TGTGCCAGCAGCTTAGACGGGGTTGGCTACACCTTC	TRBJ1-2	TRBV7-9	many	-